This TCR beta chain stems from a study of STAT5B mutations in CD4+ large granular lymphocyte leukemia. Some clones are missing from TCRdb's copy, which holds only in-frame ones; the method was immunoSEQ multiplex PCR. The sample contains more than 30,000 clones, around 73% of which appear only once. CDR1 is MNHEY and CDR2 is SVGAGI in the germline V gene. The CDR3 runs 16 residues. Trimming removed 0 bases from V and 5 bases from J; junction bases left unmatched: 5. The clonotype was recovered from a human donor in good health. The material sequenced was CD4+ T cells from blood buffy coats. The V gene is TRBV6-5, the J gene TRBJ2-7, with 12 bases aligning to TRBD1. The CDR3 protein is CASSYSGTGGSHEQYF. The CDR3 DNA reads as TGTGCCAGCAGTTACTCGGGGACAGGGGGCAGCCACGAGCAGTACTTC.